This T cell receptor (beta chain) originates from a study of CD8 T cells in Susac syndrome (dated by TCRdb to between 2018 and 2021). With respect to the entire study: Whether CD8+ T cell activation and differentiation in Susac syndrome was antigen driven was tested using repertoire sequencing. Clonality of the CD8+ T cell repertoire was compared between more than 10 healthy donors, roughly 14 Susac syndrome patients and roughly 15 multiple sclerosis patients. Summary of the overall study and its limitations: The number of individuals in the TCR sequencing and HLA analysis was acknowledged as relatively small.

High-throughput TCR beta sequencing profiled peripheral blood CD8+ and CD4+ T cells from healthy donors, Susac syndrome patients and multiple sclerosis patients. Healthy donors were included as age- and sex-matched controls. Bulk CD8+ and CD4+ T cells were purified by magnetic negative isolation, while CD8+ TEMRA cells were enriched using FACS. Blood was drawn into EDTA tubes, processed within 24 hours, and PBMCs were isolated by density gradient centrifugation. PBMCs intended for TCR sequencing were frozen in liquid nitrogen and were later thawed in a 37 degrees C water bath. Purity of sorted or isolated CD4+, CD8+ and CD8+ TEMRA cells was at least 90%. A note on this clonotype: The clone's antigen remains unknown. No base quality information exists; no much larger clone differs at one position.

RNA was extracted with the RNeasy kit and 0.5 to 1 ug was reverse transcribed using random hexamers. The immunoSEQ multiplex PCR assay, which covers 54 Vbeta and 13 Jbeta segments, was used to amplify TCR beta CDR3 regions. PCR amplification bias was corrected using a synthetic template baseline for primer optimization and computational correction. Regarding the original processing steps: Only productive sequences were kept, with reads annotated to V, D and J genes according to IMGT and analyzed in immunoSEQ Analyzer. Clonality was computed as one minus Shannon entropy normalized by log2 of the number of productive unique sequences. For each patient and control, public and private clones were evaluated within the 100 most prevalent clones. Clones were defined as Susac-specific if absent from the healthy and MS cohorts, from 1052 published viral clones and from other ImmuneACCESS disease sequences. TCRdb passed the public sequencing reads through fastp at Q25 and MiXCR, retaining productive beta sequences. Each CDR3 protein gets just one entry, which takes the most common genes and DNA from the rows behind it. In this record, the V and J calls reflect TCRdb's handling and not the investigators' own analysis. The sample profile shows roughly 44,000 distinct CDR3 sequences; over 85% of them were found once. The leading ten clones occupy roughly 0.58% of the sample.

From the cysteine up to the phenylalanine, the CDR3 has a length of 14 residues. The only DNA kept is the CDR3, 42 bases in frame from the first base. The sequence was obtained from a human donor in good health. What was sequenced was CD8+ T cells from PBMCs. The chain employs TRBV21-1 and TRBJ2-7; TRBD2 is the table's D call, not checked against the DNA. TRBV21-1 is a pseudogene locus. The sequence in DNA is TGTGCCAGCAGCCGAGAGGCCCTCTCCTACGAGCAGTACTTC. Its product reads: CASSREALSYEQYF.